The clone carrying this TCR beta chain has a handful of counts. The antigen is unknown. It was template switching that added a universal primer site, and there were unique molecular identifiers on the cDNA. TCRdb fed the 5' RACE reads into MiXCR, producing one record per CDR3 protein. This sample has about 700,000 distinct CDR3 sequences, with approximately 9% found just once. The sample belongs to a study of identical twins. Only healthy Caucasians were included as donors. Whole-study findings and limits: Alpha sequences that were out-of-frame and twin-shared showed an excess of low generation probability. Cross-sectional statistical analysis was relied on for the conclusions, without the same donors being followed.

Germline V lookup: CDR1 SGDLS, CDR2 YYNGEE. The germline V and J ends were trimmed by 4 bases and 4 bases, with 16 bases remaining between them. The CDR3 sequence is 15 residues long. This sample was shared with a second study, whose subject was yellow fever vaccine responses in identical twins.

Sequencing input: PBMCs. The J gene is TRBJ2-3, the V gene TRBV9; perhaps TRBD1 as D (6 bases). The source is a young woman in good health. This CDR3 reads CASSPFGRGADTQYF. CDR3 nucleotide sequence: TGTGCCAGCAGCCCCTTTGGCAGGGGAGCAGATACGCAGTATTTT.